The 32 T cell receptor beta chains below were found in one sample sequenced in a study of OX40 agonist ivuxolimab in advanced cancers. The method was immunoSEQ multiplex PCR; TCRdb's version includes in-frame clones alone and lacks a portion of them. The sample has about 76,000 clones, approximately 86% seen once. Here the sequenced sample was CD4+ or CD8+ T cells sorted from blood, taken in a trial of the OX40 agonist ivuxolimab. The source is an adult with an advanced solid tumor such as melanoma, head and neck, liver or kidney cancer.

This chain connects TRBV7-2 to TRBJ2-7, with 8 bases that match TRBD2. The CDR3 has 15 residues. The germline V gene has CDR1 SGHTA and CDR2 FQGNSA. V trimming: 1 base; J trimming: 5 bases; junction bases outside the gene matches: 7. Written as DNA, the CDR3 is TGTGCCAGCAGCTTAGATGGGAAGCGGGGGCACGAGCAGTACTTC. Translation gives CASSLDGKRGHEQYF.

This clone was counted once. The chain employs TRBV27 and TRBJ1-6; D is perhaps TRBD1 (5 bases). The CDR3 extends over 16 amino acids. V lost 0 bases and J 9 bases, leaving 15 bases between the germline ends. Looked up from germline, CDR1 is MNHEY and CDR2 is SMNVEV (reference sequence). CDR3 nucleotides: TGTGCCAGCAGTTTATCGGCGGCAGGGAAGGGTTCACCCCTCCACTTT. Protein sequence: CASSLSAAGKGSPLHF.

The chain uses TRBV2 and TRBJ1-1; no firm D call. V lost 5 bases to trimming and J lost 3 bases, with 10 bases between them. The CDR3 spans 13 residues. Per germline, CDR1 SNHLY and CDR2 FYNNEI. The CDR3 region has the DNA TGTGCCAGCAGTTTAAACCCCGACACTGAAGCTTTCTTT. This translates into CASSLNPDTEAFF.

This rearrangement joins TRBV18 to TRBJ1-4; D is unclear. Trimming took off 1 base at V and 7 bases at J, with 10 bases between the two ends. Germline CDR1 is KGHSH and CDR2 is LQKENI. This CDR3 has 14 amino acids. The CDR3 protein is CASSPLAGGEKLFF. CDR3 in DNA: TGTGCCAGCTCACCACTGGCGGGAGGTGAAAAACTGTTTTTT. The full variable domain, rest sourced from reference TRBV18 and TRBJ1-4, is NAGVMQNPRHLVRRRGQEARLRCSPMKGHSHVYWYRQLPEEGLKFMVYLQKENIIDESGMPKERFSAEFPKEGPSILRIQQVVRGDSAAYFCASSPLAGGEKLFFGSGTQLSVL.

This chain joins TRBV27 and TRBJ2-2; possible D gene TRBD1, 6 bases. Germline loops: CDR1 MNHEY, CDR2 SMNVEV (reference sequence). V was cut by 3 bases and J by 9 bases, with 11 bases left in between. The CDR3 consists of 13 residues. As DNA, the CDR3 is TGTGCCAGCAGTTTTAAGGGGGTCAGGGAGCTGTTTTTT. Encoded protein: CASSFKGVRELFF.

This chain connects TRBV7-7 to TRBJ1-4, with TRBD1 matching 9 bases. Per germline, CDR1 SSHAT and CDR2 FNYEAQ (reference sequence). The length of the CDR3 is 14 residues. The V gene end was trimmed by 4 bases and the J gene end by 5 bases; junction bases not matched to a gene: 2. CDR3 sequence reads: CASSSGTGNEKLFF. CDR3 coding DNA: TGTGCCAGCAGCTCTGGGACAGGGAATGAAAAACTGTTTTTT.

This clone was observed a single time. The chain has TRBV6-5 and TRBJ2-7; perhaps TRBD1 as D (6 bases). The CDR3 length is 14 residues. Trimming removed 2 bases from V and 2 bases from J, with 10 bases in between. CDR1 and CDR2 (germline): MNHEY, SVGAGI. This CDR3 reads CASSYGQGTYEQYF. Written as DNA, the CDR3 is TGTGCCAGCAGTTACGGGCAGGGGACCTACGAGCAGTACTTC.

The J gene is TRBJ2-3, the V gene TRBV7-9, with D possibly being TRBD1 (6 bases). This CDR3 has 13 amino acids. V was clipped by 5 bases and J by 3 bases, with 9 bases between them. CDR1 and CDR2 from the germline V gene are SEHNR and FQNEAQ (reference sequence). CDR3 DNA: TGTGCCAGCAGCCGGACAGAAACAGATACGCAGTATTTT. As protein: CASSRTETDTQYF.

The chain joins TRBV11-2 to TRBJ2-1, with TRBD1 as a possible D gene (6 bases). V lost 9 bases and J lost 4, with 16 bases in between. Germline CDR1 is SGHAT and CDR2 is FQNNGV. The CDR3 is 14 amino acids. CDR3 region: CASIALQGYNEQFF. CDR3 coding DNA: TGTGCCAGTATAGCCCTACAGGGTTACAATGAGCAGTTCTTC.

This clone was picked up one time. The chain has TRBV7-2 and TRBJ1-5; D is possibly TRBD1 (6 bases). The CDR3 spans 14 residues. Germline V gene lookup returns CDR1 SGHTA and CDR2 FQGNSA. V was pared by 1 base and J by 6 bases, with 10 bases between. The CDR3 reads CASSLEQGAQPQHF. In DNA form, the CDR3 reads TGTGCCAGCAGCTTAGAACAGGGCGCTCAGCCCCAGCATTTT.

The chain carries TRBV7-3 and TRBJ1-2, with D maybe TRBD1 (6 bases). The V gene lost 0 bases and the J gene lost 10 bases, with 15 bases spanning the gap. Looked up from germline, CDR1 is SGHTA and CDR2 is FQGTGA. The CDR3 extends over 14 amino acids. CDR3: CASSLTRTGTNYTF. The CDR3, as DNA: TGTGCCAGCAGCTTAACCAGAACAGGGACAAACTACACCTTC. Looking up the rest from reference TRBV7-3 and TRBJ1-2 gives the full variable domain: GAGVSQTPSNKVTEKGKYVELRCDPISGHTALYWYRQSLGQGPEFLIYFQGTGAADDSGLPNDRFFAVRPEGSVSTLKIQRTERGDSAVYLCASSLTRTGTNYTFGSGTRLTVV.

V usage is TRBV2 and J usage is TRBJ1-2; 11 bases line up with TRBD1. The CDR3 sequence is 15 residues long. V lost 6 bases, J lost 8 bases, and 11 bases stayed unmatched. Per germline, CDR1 SNHLY and CDR2 FYNNEI. CDR3 sequence: CASRPGQGALVGYTF. DNA for the CDR3: TGTGCCAGCAGACCCGGACAGGGGGCATTGGTCGGCTACACCTTC. The full variable domain, with the rest looked up from reference TRBV2 and TRBJ1-2, is EPEVTQTPSHQVTQMGQEVILRCVPISNHLYFYWYRQILGQKVEFLVSFYNNEISEKSEIFDDQFSVERPDGSNFTLKIRSTKLEDSAMYFCASRPGQGALVGYTFGSGTRLTVV.

This chain joins TRBV5-6 and TRBJ1-5; D is unresolved. The germline gives CDR1 SGHDT, CDR2 YYEEEE. The length of the CDR3 is 15 residues. V was cut by 0 bases and J by 4 bases, with 11 bases left in between. In DNA, the CDR3 is TGTGCCAGCAGCTTGGGGTTTTCTCTTAATCAGCCCCAGCATTTT. As protein: CASSLGFSLNQPQHF.

This sequence joins TRBV7-3 and TRBJ2-1; 8 nucleotides agree with TRBD1. The trim removed 4 bases at V and 15 bases at J, leaving 11 bases unmatched. This CDR3 has 13 amino acids. In germline, CDR1 is SGHTA, CDR2 FQGTGA. CDR3 region: CASSSVNDRGLFF. The CDR3 bases are TGTGCCAGCAGCTCGGTTAACGACAGGGGTCTGTTCTTC.

This sequence joins TRBV6-6 and TRBJ1-1, with 7 bases that match TRBD1. J was trimmed by 0 bases and V by 8 bases; bases with no gene match: 3. The CDR3 length is 13 residues. CDR1 and CDR2 from the germline V gene are MNHNY and SVGAGI (reference sequence). For the CDR3, the DNA is TGTGCCAGCTCGACAGGGATGAACACTGAAGCTTTCTTT. Protein: CASSTGMNTEAFF.

The rearrangement uses TRBV29-1 and TRBJ1-2; 10 bases agree with TRBD1. CDR1 is SQVTM and CDR2 is ANQGSEA in the germline V gene. V was clipped by 4 bases and J by 7 bases; unmatched bases: 6. The CDR3 runs 13 residues. CDR3 coding DNA: TGCAGCGTTGGCCCCGGGACAGGGGTTGGCTACACCTTC. Its translation: CSVGPGTGVGYTF.

This clone showed up just a few times. The chain is built from TRBV2 and TRBJ1-6, with D tentatively TRBD1 (5 bases). The germline V gene encodes CDR1 SNHLY and CDR2 FYNNEI. The CDR3 totals 12 residues. Deletions cut 6 bases from V and 7 bases from J, with 7 bases between. The CDR3 DNA follows: TGTGCCAGCAGGGACACCAATTCACCCCTCCACTTT. Its protein product is CASRDTNSPLHF. The variable domain in full, with the rest retrieved from reference TRBV2 and TRBJ1-6, is EPEVTQTPSHQVTQMGQEVILRCVPISNHLYFYWYRQILGQKVEFLVSFYNNEISEKSEIFDDQFSVERPDGSNFTLKIRSTKLEDSAMYFCASRDTNSPLHFGNGTRLTVT.

The gene calls are TRBV19 and TRBJ1-2, with D hard to call. The CDR3 covers 16 residues. Germline V CDR1 and CDR2: LNHDA, SQIVND (reference sequence). Trimming took 4 bases from V and 0 from J, leaving 15 bases between them. The CDR3 is CASSTAQGRTNYGYTF. The CDR3 coding sequence is TGTGCCAGTAGTACCGCCCAAGGCAGGACTAACTATGGCTACACCTTC.

In this sample, this clone turned up a few times. The CDR3, as DNA: TGTGCCAGCTCATACAATTCAGACAGGTCCGAGGACACTGAAGCTTTCTTT. Translated, it gives CASSYNSDRSEDTEAFF. The rearrangement links TRBV18 to TRBJ1-1, with D tentatively TRBD1 (6 bases). This CDR3 is 17 amino acids long. Germline CDR1 and CDR2: KGHSH and LQKENI. Between the trimmed V and J ends, which lost 5 bases and 3 bases, there was a span of 22 bases.

The V call is TRBV6-1, the J call TRBJ2-7; weak D call: TRBD2 (5 bases). Germline CDR1 is MNHNS and CDR2 is SASEGT. This CDR3 is 13 amino acids long. V was clipped by 3 bases and J by 2 bases, with 8 bases between them. CDR3 sequence (DNA): TGTGCCAGCAGTGATCCGGGGACCTACGAGCAGTACGTC. As protein: CASSDPGTYEQYV.

The rearrangement uses TRBV15 and TRBJ2-3; D uncertain. Germline CDR1 LNHNV, CDR2 YYDKDF (reference sequence). This CDR3 spans 13 amino acids. The ends were cut back, 6 bases at V and 3 bases at J, with 10 bases in the middle. The CDR3 DNA follows: TGTGCCACCAGTCCACGGGCTACAGATACGCAGTATTTT. This gives the protein CATSPRATDTQYF.

The genes are TRBV11-2 and TRBJ1-1, with D perhaps matching TRBD1 (5 bases). V lost 1 base and J lost 3, with 9 bases in between. The CDR3 is 14 amino acids. CDR1 is SGHAT and CDR2 is FQNNGV in the germline V gene. CDR3: CASSLGQSYTEAFF. The CDR3 DNA follows: TGTGCCAGCAGCTTAGGACAGTCATACACTGAAGCTTTCTTT.

The chain carries TRBV28 and TRBJ1-5; perhaps TRBD1 as D (5 bases). V was cut by 5 bases and J by 5 bases, with 19 bases left in between. Germline CDR1 is MDHEN and CDR2 is SYDVKM. The CDR3 sequence is 16 residues long. The CDR3 sequence is CASSPRGGGGHQPQHF. DNA for the CDR3: TGTGCCAGCAGTCCCCGTGGCGGGGGAGGGCATCAGCCCCAGCATTTT.

This clone has only a few counts. The chain carries TRBV7-3 and TRBJ2-1; D gene uncertain. The CDR3 extends over 13 amino acids. From germline, CDR1 is SGHTA and CDR2 FQGTGA. V dropped 1 base and J dropped 5 bases, with 6 bases sitting between them. The CDR3 spells CASSLSQNNEQFF. CDR3 coding DNA: TGTGCCAGCAGCTTAAGCCAGAACAATGAGCAGTTCTTC.

J is TRBJ2-3 and V is TRBV7-2; D gene unclear. V was clipped by 2 bases and J by 6 bases, with 6 bases between them. CDR1 is SGHTA, CDR2 FQGNSA, per germline. This CDR3 comprises 12 residues. CDR3 DNA: TGTGCCAGCAGCTTAAATGGTGATACGCAGTATTTT. Translating it yields CASSLNGDTQYF.

V is TRBV14 and J is TRBJ2-7, with a possible D match to TRBD1 (5 bases). Germline V gene data show CDR1 as SGHDN and CDR2 as FVKESK. Trimming removed 0 bases at V and 9 bases at J, with 12 bases between. CDR3 length equals 13 residues. CDR3 amino acids: CASSQDMGRVQYF. The CDR3 DNA follows: TGTGCCAGCAGCCAAGACATGGGCAGGGTGCAGTACTTC.

The chain joins TRBV7-2 to TRBJ1-2; D is uncertain. Germline CDR1 is SGHTA and CDR2 is FQGNSA. There are 15 residues in the CDR3. V lost 1 base to trimming and J lost 3 bases, with 12 bases between them. CDR3 bases: TGTGCCAGCAGCTTAGTGCCCCAGGAGCACTATGGCTACACCTTC. Its translation: CASSLVPQEHYGYTF.

This chain connects TRBV29-1 to TRBJ2-7; TRBD1 matches at 8 bases. The trim removed 4 bases at V and 2 bases at J, leaving 4 bases unmatched. Germline V gene sequence: CDR1 SQVTM, CDR2 ANQGSEA. This CDR3 spans 13 amino acids. The CDR3 coding sequence is TGCAGCGTTGTCCGGACAGGGCCCTACGAGCAGTACTTC. Residues: CSVVRTGPYEQYF.

In this sample, this clone turned up once. The gene calls are TRBV7-2 and TRBJ2-7, with D perhaps assigned TRBD1 or TRBD2 (6 bases each). V lost 5 bases to trimming and J lost 5 bases, with 22 bases between them. There are 16 residues in the CDR3. The germline gives CDR1 SGHTA, CDR2 FQGNSA. Written as DNA, the CDR3 is TGTGCCAGCAGCATACGTCGATCGGGGGCGCAAAACGAGCAGTACTTC. Residues: CASSIRRSGAQNEQYF.

The gene calls are TRBV14 and TRBJ2-1; TRBD1 is a possible D gene (6 bases). V was cut by 5 bases and J by 5 bases, with 19 bases left in between. This CDR3 comprises 16 residues. Germline loops: CDR1 SGHDN, CDR2 FVKESK. The CDR3 loop is CASSLLTGKGNNEQFF. CDR3 bases: TGTGCCAGCAGCTTGTTAACAGGGAAAGGGAACAATGAGCAGTTCTTC. Drawing the rest from reference TRBV14 and TRBJ2-1, the complete variable domain is EAGVTQFPSHSVIEKGQTVTLRCDPISGHDNLYWYRRVMGKEIKFLLHFVKESKQDESGMPNNRFLAERTGGTYSTLKVQPAELEDSGVYFCASSLLTGKGNNEQFFGPGTRLTVL.

The chain couples TRBV6-5 to TRBJ1-2; weak D call: TRBD1 (5 bases). The germline V and J ends were trimmed by 0 bases and 4 bases, with 9 bases remaining between them. Looked up from germline, CDR1 is MNHEY and CDR2 is SVGAGI. The CDR3 extends over 14 amino acids. The CDR3 is CASSYSSGPYGYTF. In nucleotides, the CDR3 is TGTGCCAGCAGTTACTCCTCGGGGCCCTATGGCTACACCTTC.

The chain employs TRBV5-1 and TRBJ2-6; unclear D gene. CDR1 is SGHRS and CDR2 is YFSETQ in the germline V gene. This CDR3 is built from 15 residues. Trimming took 1 base from V and 2 from J, leaving 7 bases between them. The CDR3 loop is CASSLLRTGANVLTF. In nucleotides, the CDR3 is TGCGCCAGCAGCTTGCTCCGCACTGGGGCCAACGTCCTGACTTTC.